The subject of this entry is one TCR beta chain. As yet, its antigen is unknown. These data originate in a study of T cell responses to AZD1222 COVID-19 vaccine. V was clipped by 2 bases and J by 0 bases, with 4 bases between them. The germline V gene has CDR1 GTSNPN and CDR2 SVGIG (reference sequence). The CDR3 totals 12 residues. Whole-study findings and limits: Donors, mostly white British, included more females; clonal diversity was possibly underestimated. Regions left unmutated in variants are reportedly the target of nearly half of spike-specific TCRs.

The table came from immunoSEQ multiplex PCR; TCRdb's copy has only in-frame clones and leaves some out. Of 150,000 to 200,000 clones in the sample, about nine tenths are singletons; the top ten hold 1.5% to 2%. The V and J genes are TRBV30 and TRBJ1-2; D gene ambiguous. Material: peripheral blood, obtained 28 days after the second AZD1222 dose. The TCR sequence derives from an adult who received the AZD1222 COVID-19 vaccine. The CDR3 bases are TGTGCCTGGAGTCCGGCTAACTATGGCTACACCTTC. Its translation: CAWSPANYGYTF.